This T cell receptor (beta chain) was documented in a study of blood T cell repertoires in COVID-19. The wider study: Acute-phase and convalescent COVID-19 samples originated in the United States, Italy and Spain. From T cells, B-cell-depleted T cells, or PBMCs came the material, which was cDNA or gDNA.

Per germline, CDR1 SGHRS and CDR2 YFSETQ. CDR3 length: 17 residues. Trimming removed 3 bases from V and 2 bases from J; junction bases left unmatched: 11. Authors' data handling: Amplifying reference gene primers gave estimates of nucleated cell counts. Data came from immunoSEQ multiplex PCR; TCRdb stores just in-frame clones and leaves some out. The V and J calls and clone size come from that table; D and trimming were worked out from the DNA. The sample lists 280,000 or so clones, around 82% occurring once. The sequenced sample consisted of peripheral blood. The TCR was taken from a woman in her 50s who had recovered from COVID-19. V and J are TRBV5-1 and TRBJ2-3; 8 bases are a match to TRBD1. The CDR3 nucleotides read TGCGCCAGCAGCTCCTCTGGACAGGGCTCTTTCACAGATACGCAGTATTTT. The encoded protein is CASSSSGQGSFTDTQYF.